This T cell receptor (beta chain) emerged from a study of cytomegalovirus exposure and HLA in healthy donors. PCR employed 60 Vbeta and 13 Jbeta primers. The protocol was immunoSEQ multiplex PCR, while the TCRdb copy is restricted to in-frame clones and leaves out a portion. This repertoire shows about 62,000 clones, 60% to 80% found once; its top ten account for about 8%. V gave up 4 bases and J gave up 7 bases, with 22 bases separating them. The CDR3 is 16 residues long. CDR1 is SQVTM and CDR2 is ANQGSEA in the germline V gene. This rearrangement joins TRBV29-1 to TRBJ2-2; D possibly corresponds to TRBD2 (6 bases). The sequence derives from a man in his 60s in good health and CMV-seropositive. Material: PBMCs. The CDR3, as DNA: TGCAGCGTTGGGGTCCCGAGGAGGGGACGAGGCGGGGAGCTGTTTTTT. Amino acid sequence: CSVGVPRRGRGGELFF.